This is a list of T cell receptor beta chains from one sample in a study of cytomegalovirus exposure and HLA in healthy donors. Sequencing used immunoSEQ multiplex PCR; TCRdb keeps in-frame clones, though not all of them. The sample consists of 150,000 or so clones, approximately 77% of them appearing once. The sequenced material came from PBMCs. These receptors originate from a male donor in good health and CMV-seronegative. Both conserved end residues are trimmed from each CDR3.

CDR3 protein: ASSERTGALNTEAF
J gene: TRBJ1-1
V gene: TRBV19

CDR3 protein: ASSPGTGSNEKLF
J gene: TRBJ1-4
V gene: TRBV5-8

CDR3 protein: ASSISLAVHYEQY
J gene: -
V gene: TRBV19

CDR3 protein: ASSSGLTTGELF
J gene: TRBJ2-2
V gene: TRBV7-2

CDR3 protein: ASSLSLSFGTDTQY
J gene: TRBJ2-3
V gene: TRBV7-9

CDR3 protein: ASSWGVNVDGYT
J gene: TRBJ1-2
V gene: TRBV6-6

CDR3 protein: ASSDGGQGLIYT
J gene: TRBJ1-2
V gene: TRBV6-1

CDR3 protein: ARPPGFHPTGELF
J gene: TRBJ2-2
V gene: TRBV19

CDR3 protein: ASSVKGLAGVVGANVLT
J gene: TRBJ2-6
V gene: TRBV7-2

CDR3 protein: ASSLGQAKEKLF
J gene: TRBJ1-4
V gene: TRBV5-1

CDR3 protein: ASEIQAGQETQY
J gene: TRBJ2-5
V gene: TRBV4-2

CDR3 protein: ASSRTSNNEQF
J gene: TRBJ2-1
V gene: TRBV4-2

CDR3 protein: ASSIGQGGNTIY
J gene: TRBJ1-3
V gene: TRBV19

CDR3 protein: ASSWTGVPNQPQH
J gene: TRBJ1-5
V gene: TRBV7-2

CDR3 protein: ASSISGNGGNTIY
J gene: TRBJ1-3
V gene: TRBV7-2

CDR3 protein: SIRRGYGYT
J gene: TRBJ1-2
V gene: TRBV20-1

CDR3 protein: ASSLKGGNTEAF
J gene: TRBJ1-1
V gene: TRBV7-6

CDR3 protein: ASSVGETQY
J gene: TRBJ2-5
V gene: TRBV2

CDR3 protein: ASSEAGWSGSPLH
J gene: TRBJ1-6
V gene: TRBV6-1

CDR3 protein: ASSGGQGRYGETQY
J gene: TRBJ2-5
V gene: TRBV5-6

CDR3 protein: ASSKGSGSNSDTQY
J gene: TRBJ2-3
V gene: TRBV19

CDR3 protein: ASSDTGRGSEQY
J gene: -
V gene: TRBV6-1

CDR3 protein: ASSETGLIGYT
J gene: TRBJ1-2
V gene: TRBV27

CDR3 protein: ASSRDRGFYGYT
J gene: TRBJ1-2
V gene: TRBV5-6

CDR3 protein: ASSSGGGLSYNEQF
J gene: TRBJ2-1
V gene: TRBV5-4

CDR3 protein: STMWGQGNTIY
J gene: TRBJ1-3
V gene: TRBV29-1

CDR3 protein: ASSLLGGLAGADTQY
J gene: TRBJ2-3
V gene: TRBV27

CDR3 protein: ASRTTSGAFTDTQY
J gene: TRBJ2-3
V gene: TRBV5-1

CDR3 protein: ASSVRSPLH
J gene: TRBJ1-6
V gene: TRBV2

CDR3 protein: ASSLTGGSYGYT
J gene: TRBJ1-2
V gene: TRBV28

CDR3 protein: ASSTQTRTSGLETQY
J gene: TRBJ2-5
V gene: TRBV19

CDR3 protein: SAERGQGVSSYEQY
J gene: TRBJ2-7
V gene: TRBV29-1

CDR3 protein: ASSYPGQTNYGYT
J gene: TRBJ1-2
V gene: TRBV28

CDR3 protein: ASSPLAGPTDTQY
J gene: TRBJ2-3
V gene: TRBV5-5

CDR3 protein: ASSLDRVAPLH
J gene: TRBJ1-6
V gene: TRBV11-2

CDR3 protein: ASRKDRAPGNTIY
J gene: TRBJ1-3
V gene: TRBV2

CDR3 protein: ASSGGQYRTDTQY
J gene: TRBJ2-3
V gene: TRBV9